The 2 T cell receptor beta chains given below trace back to one sample, sequenced in a study of breast tumors, draining lymph nodes, adjacent tissues. TCRdb used MiXCR to reprocess the multiplex PCR reads, holding one entry per CDR3 protein. The sample lists roughly 70,000 distinct CDR3 sequences, roughly 44% occurring once. Sequenced: breast tumor tissue. These TCRs come from a female donor with breast cancer. Some clones in this sample may be carry-over from other donors' samples.

This clonotype was recorded at least ten times. The chain links TRBV14 to TRBJ2-5; TRBD2 is a possible D gene (5 bases). Deletions cut 6 bases from V and 8 bases from J, with 19 bases between. The CDR3 runs 14 residues. The germline V gene has CDR1 SGHDN and CDR2 FVKESK. The CDR3 reads CASRETGKGETQYF. The DNA for the CDR3 is TGTGCCAGCAGGGAGACGGGGAAGGGAGAAACCCAGTACTTC.

This rearrangement joins TRBV2 to TRBJ2-7; 9 nucleotides line up with TRBD2. Trimming took 5 bases from V and 3 from J; bases not matched to a gene: 14. This CDR3 is built from 17 residues. Germline V gene lookup returns CDR1 SNHLY and CDR2 FYNNEI. The CDR3 loop reads CASSWVAGVPGDYEQYF. DNA of the CDR3: TGTGCCAGCAGTTGGGTAGCGGGGGTGCCCGGGGACTACGAGCAGTACTTC.